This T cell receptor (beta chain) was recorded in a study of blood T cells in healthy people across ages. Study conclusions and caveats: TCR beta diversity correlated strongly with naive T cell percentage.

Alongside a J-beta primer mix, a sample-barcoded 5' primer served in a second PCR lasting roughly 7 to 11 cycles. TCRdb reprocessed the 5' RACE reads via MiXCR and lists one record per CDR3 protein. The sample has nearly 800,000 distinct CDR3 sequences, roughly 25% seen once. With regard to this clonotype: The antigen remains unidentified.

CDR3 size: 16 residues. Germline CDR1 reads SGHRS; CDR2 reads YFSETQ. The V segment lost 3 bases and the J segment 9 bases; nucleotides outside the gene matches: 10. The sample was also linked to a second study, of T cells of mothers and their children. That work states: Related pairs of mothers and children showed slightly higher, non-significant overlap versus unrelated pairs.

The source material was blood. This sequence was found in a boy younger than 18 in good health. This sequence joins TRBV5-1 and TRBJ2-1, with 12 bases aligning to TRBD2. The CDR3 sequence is CASSWGRLAGDGEQFF. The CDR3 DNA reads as TGCGCCAGCAGCTGGGGGAGACTAGCGGGAGACGGTGAGCAGTTCTTC.